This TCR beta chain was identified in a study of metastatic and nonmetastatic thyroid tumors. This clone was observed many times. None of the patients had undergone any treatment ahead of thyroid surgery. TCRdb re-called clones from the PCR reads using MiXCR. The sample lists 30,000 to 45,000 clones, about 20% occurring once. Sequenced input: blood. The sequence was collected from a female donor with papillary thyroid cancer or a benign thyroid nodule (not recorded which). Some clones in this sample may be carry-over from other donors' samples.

Written as DNA, the CDR3 is TGCAGTGCTAGAGAATCTACACGGGAGGGTATTTACGAGCAGTACTTC. Translated, it gives CSARESTREGIYEQYF. This rearrangement joins TRBV20-1 to TRBJ2-7; 8 bases align to TRBD2. The CDR3 is 16 residues long. The germline gives CDR1 DFQATT, CDR2 SNEGSKA (reference sequence). Germline trimming cut 0 bases from V and 4 bases from J; bases unmatched to any gene: 11.